These 10 T cell receptor beta chains were sequenced from one sample in a study of shared clonotypes between healthy human individuals. CD45RO-negative, CCR7-positively selected cells formed the naive CD8 fraction, excluding terminally differentiated effector memory CD45RA+ cells. Using immunoSEQ multiplex PCR, the repertoire was profiled, and TCRdb retains in-frame clones only, with some absent. The table includes about 750,000 clones, around 93% detected once. Specimen: naive CD8+ T cells sorted from blood. The receptors originated from a man under 40 in good health.

This chain connects TRBV7-9 to TRBJ1-1; 10 bases are shared with TRBD1. The germline V gene encodes CDR1 SEHNR and CDR2 FQNEAQ (reference sequence). This CDR3 is built from 14 residues. V gave up 6 bases and J gave up 4 bases; unmatched junction bases: 5. The CDR3 bases are TGTGCCAGCAGTTTGGGACAGGGGACCACTGAAGCTTTCTTT. Protein: CASSLGQGTTEAFF.

The V call is TRBV28, the J call TRBJ2-1; 9 bases are shared with TRBD1. Germline V CDR1 and CDR2: MDHEN, SYDVKM. The CDR3 runs 17 residues. With V trimmed by 5 bases and J by 5 bases, 13 bases remained unmatched. The CDR3 here is CASSLLPPGQGHNEQFF. The CDR3 bases are TGTGCCAGCAGTCTCCTACCCCCGGGACAGGGTCACAATGAGCAGTTCTTC.

The gene calls are TRBV7-8 and TRBJ2-7; no definite D call. Trimming stripped 2 bases from V and 3 bases from J, with 8 bases between. The CDR3 is made up of 13 amino acids. The germline V gene has CDR1 SGHVS and CDR2 FQNEAQ. Written as DNA, the CDR3 is TGTGCCAGCAGCTTAAGGGTAGTCTACGAGCAGTACTTC. Its translation: CASSLRVVYEQYF.

CDR3 region: CATSRDGRDYNEQFF. In nucleotides, the CDR3 is TGTGCCACCAGCAGAGACGGGAGGGATTACAATGAGCAGTTCTTC. The chain uses TRBV15 and TRBJ2-1; 8 bases fit TRBD2. V was pared by 0 bases and J by 4 bases, with 2 bases of the junction left unmatched. This CDR3 spans 15 amino acids. Germline values: CDR1 LNHNV, CDR2 YYDKDF (reference sequence).

This clone has only one observation. V gene TRBV15 combines with J gene TRBJ2-7; D is uncertain. The CDR3 is 16 amino acids. From germline, CDR1 is LNHNV and CDR2 YYDKDF (reference sequence). V lost 0 bases to trimming and J lost 6 bases, with 18 bases between them. Here the CDR3 reads CATSRDLSSKVGEQYF. CDR3 bases: TGTGCCACCAGCAGAGATCTGTCCAGTAAAGTAGGCGAGCAGTACTTC. The full variable domain, in which reference TRBV15 and TRBJ2-7 provide the parts outside the CDR3, is DAMVIQNPRYQVTQFGKPVTLSCSQTLNHNVMYWYQQKSSQAPKLLFHYYDKDFNNEADTPDNFQSRRPNTSFCFLDIRSPGLGDTAMYLCATSRDLSSKVGEQYFGPGTRLTVT.

V usage is TRBV1 and J usage is TRBJ2-7; the DNA was not used to check the table's D call, TRBD1. TRBV1 is designated a pseudogene. CDR3 size: 13 residues. The CDR3 coding sequence is TGCACCAGCAGCCAGGACATCACCTACGAGCAGTACTTC. Protein product: CTSSQDITYEQYF.

This rearrangement joins TRBV7-8 to TRBJ2-3, with 11 bases identical to TRBD2. The CDR3 contains 17 residues. CDR1 and CDR2 from the germline V gene are SGHVS and FQNEAQ. The V gene end was trimmed by 1 base and the J gene end by 0 bases; junction bases not matched to a gene: 3. The CDR3 reads CASSLGLAGTSTDTQYF. Written as DNA, the CDR3 is TGTGCCAGCAGCTTAGGACTAGCGGGAACTAGCACAGATACGCAGTATTTT.

This clone was seen once. V gene TRBV21-1 combines with J gene TRBJ2-1; the table's TRBD2 call for D was not verified on the DNA. TRBV21-1 is a listed pseudogene. This CDR3 spans 16 amino acids. In DNA form, the CDR3 reads TGTGCCAGCAGCGAACTAGCGGGAGGGCGGCGGGATGAGCAGTTCTTC. Residues: CASSELAGGRRDEQFF.

This clone occurred once. The chain uses TRBV27 and TRBJ2-3; TRBD2 aligns across 11 bases. The CDR3 totals 15 residues. Germline V CDR1 and CDR2: MNHEY, SMNVEV (reference sequence). V lost 6 bases and J lost 1; bases outside the gene matches: 3. For the CDR3, the DNA is TGTGCCAGCAGACTAGCGGGAGAGGGCACAGATACGCAGTATTTT. Protein sequence: CASRLAGEGTDTQYF.

V gene TRBV7-9 combines with J gene TRBJ2-6; 9 nucleotides match TRBD1. Germline values: CDR1 SEHNR, CDR2 FQNEAQ (reference sequence). CDR3 length equals 18 residues. V lost 2 bases to trimming and J lost 2 bases; unmatched junction nucleotides: 7. CDR3 in amino acids: CASSLNPGTGTGANVLTF. CDR3 nucleotides: TGTGCCAGCAGCTTAAATCCCGGGACAGGGACTGGGGCCAACGTCCTGACTTTC.